This TCR beta chain appears in the sequencing data of a study of OX40 agonist ivuxolimab in advanced cancers. Data came from immunoSEQ multiplex PCR; TCRdb stores just in-frame clones and leaves some out. The data show some 150,000 clones, with 75% to 95% seen just once and around 0.99% held by the top ten. A word on this clone: Its target is unknown.

Study results and limitations: CD4+ and CD8+ blood T cells expanded clonally by week 6 at 0.1 to 3.0 mg/kg. In the expanded peripheral T cells, antigen specificity was never determined.

Researchers took blood at baseline, on cycle 4 day 1, and on cycle 7 day 1. The CDR3 covers 15 residues. The junction had 13 bases not matched to a gene; V was cut back by 9 bases and J by 7 bases. CDR1 and CDR2 (germline): SGHAT, FQNNGV. Here the sequenced sample was CD4+ or CD8+ T cells sorted from blood, taken in a trial of the OX40 agonist ivuxolimab. The sequence was collected from an adult with an advanced solid tumor such as melanoma, head and neck, liver or kidney cancer. V and J are TRBV11-2 and TRBJ2-1; 9 bases agree with TRBD2. The CDR3: CASAKIAGAKNEQFF. The CDR3 region has the DNA TGTGCCAGTGCGAAGATAGCGGGAGCTAAGAATGAGCAGTTCTTC.